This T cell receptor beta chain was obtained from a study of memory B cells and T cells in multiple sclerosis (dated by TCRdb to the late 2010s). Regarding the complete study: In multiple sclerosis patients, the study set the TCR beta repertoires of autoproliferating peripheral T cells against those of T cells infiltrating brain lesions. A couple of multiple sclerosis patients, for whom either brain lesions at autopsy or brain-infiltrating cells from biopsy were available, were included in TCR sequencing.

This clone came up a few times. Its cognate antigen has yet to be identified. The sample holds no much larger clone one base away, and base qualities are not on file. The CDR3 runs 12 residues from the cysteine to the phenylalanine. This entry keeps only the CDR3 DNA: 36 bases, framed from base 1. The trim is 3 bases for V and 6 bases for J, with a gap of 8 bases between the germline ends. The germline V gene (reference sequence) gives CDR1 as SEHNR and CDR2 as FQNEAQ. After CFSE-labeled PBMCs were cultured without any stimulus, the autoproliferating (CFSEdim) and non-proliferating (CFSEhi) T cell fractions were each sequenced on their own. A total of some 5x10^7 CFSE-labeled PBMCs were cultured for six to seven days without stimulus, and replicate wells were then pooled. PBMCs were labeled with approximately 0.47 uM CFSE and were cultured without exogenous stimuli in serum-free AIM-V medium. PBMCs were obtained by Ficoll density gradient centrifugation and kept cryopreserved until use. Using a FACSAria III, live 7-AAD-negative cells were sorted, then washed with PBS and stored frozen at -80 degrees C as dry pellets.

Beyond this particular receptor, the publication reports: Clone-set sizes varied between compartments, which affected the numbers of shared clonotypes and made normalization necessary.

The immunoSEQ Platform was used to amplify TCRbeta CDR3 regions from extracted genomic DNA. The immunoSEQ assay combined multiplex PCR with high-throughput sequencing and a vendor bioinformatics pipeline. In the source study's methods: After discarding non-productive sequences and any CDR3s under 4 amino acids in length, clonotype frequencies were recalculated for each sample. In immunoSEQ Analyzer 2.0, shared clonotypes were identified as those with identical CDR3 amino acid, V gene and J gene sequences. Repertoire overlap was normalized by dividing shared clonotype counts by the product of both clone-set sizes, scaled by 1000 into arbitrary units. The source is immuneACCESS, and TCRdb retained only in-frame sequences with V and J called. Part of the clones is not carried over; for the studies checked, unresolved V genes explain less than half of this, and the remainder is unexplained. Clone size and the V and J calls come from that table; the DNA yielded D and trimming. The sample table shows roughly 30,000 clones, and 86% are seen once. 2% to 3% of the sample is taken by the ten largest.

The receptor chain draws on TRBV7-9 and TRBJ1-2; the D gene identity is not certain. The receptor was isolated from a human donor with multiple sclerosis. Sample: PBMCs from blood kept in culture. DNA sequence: TGTGCCAGCAGCTTTTCCCCAGATGGCTACACCTTC. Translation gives CASSFSPDGYTF.